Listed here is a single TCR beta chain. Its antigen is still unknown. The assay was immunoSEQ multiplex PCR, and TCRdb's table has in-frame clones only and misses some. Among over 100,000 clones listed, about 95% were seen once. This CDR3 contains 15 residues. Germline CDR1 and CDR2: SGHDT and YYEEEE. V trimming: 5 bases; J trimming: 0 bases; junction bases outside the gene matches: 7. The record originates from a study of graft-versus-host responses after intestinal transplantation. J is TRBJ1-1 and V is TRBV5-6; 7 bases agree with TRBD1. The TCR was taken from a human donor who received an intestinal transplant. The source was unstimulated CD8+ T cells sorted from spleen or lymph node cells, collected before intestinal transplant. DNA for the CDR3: TGTGCCAGCAGTCAAATGGGACAGTTGAACACTGAAGCTTTCTTT. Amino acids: CASSQMGQLNTEAFF.